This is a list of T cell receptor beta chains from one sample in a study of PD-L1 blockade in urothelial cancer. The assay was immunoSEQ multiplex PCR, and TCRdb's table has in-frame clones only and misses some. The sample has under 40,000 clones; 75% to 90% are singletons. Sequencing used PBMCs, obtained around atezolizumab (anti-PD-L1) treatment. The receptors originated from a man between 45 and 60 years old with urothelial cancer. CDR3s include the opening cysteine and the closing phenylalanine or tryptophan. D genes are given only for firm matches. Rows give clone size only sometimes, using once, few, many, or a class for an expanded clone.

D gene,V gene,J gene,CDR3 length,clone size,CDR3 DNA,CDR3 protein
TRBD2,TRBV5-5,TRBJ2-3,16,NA,TGTGCCAGCAGGCCCGGGCGGGGGTCTGGCACAGATACGCAGTATTTT,CASRPGRGSGTDTQYF
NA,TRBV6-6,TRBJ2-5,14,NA,TGTGCCAGCAAAGGGCGGGCCTCGCAAGAGACCCAGTACTTC,CASKGRASQETQYF
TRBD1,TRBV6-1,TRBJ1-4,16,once,TGTGCCAGCAGTGCGGACAGGGTAAAAAGGGGAGAAAAACTGTTTTTT,CASSADRVKRGEKLFF
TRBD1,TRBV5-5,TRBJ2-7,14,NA,TGTGCCAGCAGCGCCGGGGACAGGAACGCGGGGCAGTACTTC,CASSAGDRNAGQYF
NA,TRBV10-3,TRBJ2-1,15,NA,TGTGCCATCAGTGAGTCGGGGCTAAACTACAATGAGCAGTTCTTC,CAISESGLNYNEQFF
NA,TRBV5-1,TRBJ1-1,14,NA,TGCGCCAGCAGCCCGGGGACACCGAACACTGAAGCTTTCTTT,CASSPGTPNTEAFF
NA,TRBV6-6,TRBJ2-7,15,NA,TGTGCCAGCAGTTATGGCGGGACCCTTTCTTCTGAGCAGTACTTC,CASSYGGTLSSEQYF
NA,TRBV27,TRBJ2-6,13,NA,TGTGCCAGCACCAGCTCTGGGGCCAACGTCCTGACTTTC,CASTSSGANVLTF
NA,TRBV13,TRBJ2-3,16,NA,TGTGCCAGCAGCCTCCTTGGGGTGGGAGTCGGAGATACGCAGTATTTT,CASSLLGVGVGDTQYF
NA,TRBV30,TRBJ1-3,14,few,TGTGCCTGGAGACAACAGGGTGCTGGAAACACCATATATTTT,CAWRQQGAGNTIYF
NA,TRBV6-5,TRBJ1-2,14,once,TGTGCCAGCAGTTCGGGACACTCGTTCTATGGCTACACCTTC,CASSSGHSFYGYTF
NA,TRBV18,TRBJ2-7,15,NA,TGTGCCAGCTCACCACCGGTGGTTCTAGTCGGCGAGCAGTACTTC,CASSPPVVLVGEQYF
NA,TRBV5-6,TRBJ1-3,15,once,TGTGCCAGCAGCTTGGCGGGAGGGACTGGAAACACCATATATTTT,CASSLAGGTGNTIYF
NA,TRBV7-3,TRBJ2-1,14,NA,TGTGCCAGCAGCATAAGCGGCTTCTACAATGAGCAGTTCTTC,CASSISGFYNEQFF
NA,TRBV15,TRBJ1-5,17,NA,TGTGCCACCAGCAGAGATGGGGGGAAGAATGGCAATCAGCCCCAGCATTTT,CATSRDGGKNGNQPQHF
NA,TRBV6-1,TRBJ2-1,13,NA,TGTGCCAGCAGCCTTCAGGGGTGGAATGAGCAGTTCTTC,CASSLQGWNEQFF
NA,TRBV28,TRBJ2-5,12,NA,TGTGCCAGCAGTTCCAGCCGGAGCGTGTGTTACTTC,CASSSSRSVCYF
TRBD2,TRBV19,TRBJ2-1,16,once,TGTGCCAGTAGTATCGGGACTAGCGGGATTTTGGATGAGCAGTTCTTC,CASSIGTSGILDEQFF
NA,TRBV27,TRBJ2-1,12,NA,TGTGCCAGCGCTCCAGGTTACAATGAGCAGTTCTTC,CASAPGYNEQFF
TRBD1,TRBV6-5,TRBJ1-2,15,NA,TGTGCCAGCAGTTCCCTCACAGGGGGCGGCCGAGGCTACACCTTC,CASSSLTGGGRGYTF
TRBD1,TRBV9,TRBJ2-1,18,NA,TGTGCCAGCACCGTAGGGGACAGGGGGGGGAGCTCCTACAATGAGCAGTTCTTC,CASTVGDRGGSSYNEQFF
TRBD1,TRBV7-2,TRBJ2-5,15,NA,TGTGCCAGCAGCGAGACAGGGAAGGTCGGAGAGACCCAGTACTTC,CASSETGKVGETQYF